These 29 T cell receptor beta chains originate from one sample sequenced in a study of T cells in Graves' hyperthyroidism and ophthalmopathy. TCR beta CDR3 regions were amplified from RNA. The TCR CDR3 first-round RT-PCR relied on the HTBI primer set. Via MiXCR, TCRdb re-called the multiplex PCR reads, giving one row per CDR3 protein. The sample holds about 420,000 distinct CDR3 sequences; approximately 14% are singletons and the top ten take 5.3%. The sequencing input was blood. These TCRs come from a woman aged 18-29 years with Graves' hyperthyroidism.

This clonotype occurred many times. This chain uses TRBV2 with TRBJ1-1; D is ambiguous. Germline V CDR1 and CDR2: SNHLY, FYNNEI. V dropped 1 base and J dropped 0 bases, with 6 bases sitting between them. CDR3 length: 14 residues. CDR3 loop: CASSEDSLNTEAFF. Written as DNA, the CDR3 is TGTGCCAGCAGTGAAGACAGTTTGAACACTGAAGCTTTCTTT.

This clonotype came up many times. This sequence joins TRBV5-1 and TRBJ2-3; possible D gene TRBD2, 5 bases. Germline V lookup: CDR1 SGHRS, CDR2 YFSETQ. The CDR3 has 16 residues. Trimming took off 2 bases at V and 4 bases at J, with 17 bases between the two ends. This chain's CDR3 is CASSFSSLARPDTQYF. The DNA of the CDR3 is TGCGCCAGCAGCTTTTCCTCCCTAGCTCGCCCAGATACGCAGTATTTT.

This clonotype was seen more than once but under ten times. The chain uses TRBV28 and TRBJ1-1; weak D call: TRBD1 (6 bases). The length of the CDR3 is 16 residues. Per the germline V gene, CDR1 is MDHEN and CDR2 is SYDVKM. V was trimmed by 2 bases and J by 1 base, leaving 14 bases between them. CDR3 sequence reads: CASSLSSGAGNTEAFF. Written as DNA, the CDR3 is TGTGCCAGCAGTTTAAGTTCGGGGGCTGGGAACACTGAAGCTTTCTTT.

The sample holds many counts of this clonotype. Here the CDR3 reads CASTNSGVGMPQYF. In DNA, the CDR3 is TGTGCCAGCACCAACAGCGGGGTCGGTATGCCCCAGTACTTC. The chain links TRBV28 to TRBJ2-5, with 7 positions matching TRBD2. Germline CDR1 and CDR2: MDHEN and SYDVKM. J lost 9 bases, V lost 7 bases, and 14 bases had no gene match. The CDR3 has 14 residues.

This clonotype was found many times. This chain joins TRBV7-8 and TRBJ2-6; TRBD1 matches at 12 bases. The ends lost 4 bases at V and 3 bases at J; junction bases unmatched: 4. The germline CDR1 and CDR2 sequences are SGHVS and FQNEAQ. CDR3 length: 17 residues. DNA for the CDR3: TGTGCCAGCAGCTCGGGACAGGGGGCAAGTGGGGCCAACGTCCTGACTTTC. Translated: CASSSGQGASGANVLTF.

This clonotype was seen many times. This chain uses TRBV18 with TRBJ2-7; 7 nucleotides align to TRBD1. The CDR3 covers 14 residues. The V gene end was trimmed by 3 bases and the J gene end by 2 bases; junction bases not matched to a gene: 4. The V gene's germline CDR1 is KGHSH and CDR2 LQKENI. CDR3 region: CASSPAGTAYEQYF. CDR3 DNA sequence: TGTGCCAGCTCACCGGCCGGGACAGCCTACGAGCAGTACTTC.

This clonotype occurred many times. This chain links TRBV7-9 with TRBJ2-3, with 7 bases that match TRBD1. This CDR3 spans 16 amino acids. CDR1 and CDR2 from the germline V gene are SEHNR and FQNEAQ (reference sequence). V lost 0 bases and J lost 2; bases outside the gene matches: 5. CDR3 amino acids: CASSLAEGANTDTQYF. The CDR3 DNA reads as TGTGCCAGCAGCTTAGCAGAGGGGGCCAACACAGATACGCAGTATTTT.

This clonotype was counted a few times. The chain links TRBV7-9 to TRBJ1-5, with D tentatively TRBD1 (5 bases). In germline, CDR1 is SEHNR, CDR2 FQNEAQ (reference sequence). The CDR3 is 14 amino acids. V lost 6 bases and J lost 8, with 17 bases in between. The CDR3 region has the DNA TGTGCCAGCAGTTACGCGGAGGGGTTGGAGCCCCAGCATTTT. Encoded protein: CASSYAEGLEPQHF. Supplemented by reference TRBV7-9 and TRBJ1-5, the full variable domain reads DTGVSQNPRHKITKRGQNVTFRCDPISEHNRLYWYRQTLGQGPEFLTYFQNEAQLEKSRLLSDRFSAERPKGSFSTLEIQRTEQGDSAMYLCASSYAEGLEPQHFGDGTRLSIL.

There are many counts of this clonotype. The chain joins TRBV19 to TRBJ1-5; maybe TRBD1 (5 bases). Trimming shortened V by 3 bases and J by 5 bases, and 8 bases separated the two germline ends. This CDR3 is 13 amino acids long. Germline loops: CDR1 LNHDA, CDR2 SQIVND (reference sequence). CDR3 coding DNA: TGTGCCAGTAGTATTCGCAGGGATCAGCCCCAGCATTTT. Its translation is CASSIRRDQPQHF.

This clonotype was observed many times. In DNA form, the CDR3 reads TGCAGTGCTAGGTCGGGTAGCCTGGTCTACGAGCAGTACTTC. Its protein product is CSARSGSLVYEQYF. The genes are TRBV20-1 and TRBJ2-7; D is uncertain. The CDR3 contains 14 residues. Trimming removed 3 bases from V and 3 bases from J, with 15 bases in between. CDR1 is DFQATT, CDR2 SNEGSKA, per germline (reference sequence).

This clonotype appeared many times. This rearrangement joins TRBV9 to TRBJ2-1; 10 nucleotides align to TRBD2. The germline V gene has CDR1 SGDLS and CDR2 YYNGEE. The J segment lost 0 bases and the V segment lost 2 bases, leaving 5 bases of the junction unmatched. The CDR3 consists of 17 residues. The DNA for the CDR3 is TGTGCCAGCAGCGTGGGACTAGCGATTAGCTCCTACAATGAGCAGTTCTTC. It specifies CASSVGLAISSYNEQFF.

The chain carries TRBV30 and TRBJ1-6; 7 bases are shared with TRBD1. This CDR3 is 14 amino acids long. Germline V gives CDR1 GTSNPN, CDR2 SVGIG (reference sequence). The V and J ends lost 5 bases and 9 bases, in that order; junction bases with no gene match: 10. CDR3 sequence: CAWGDREAFSPLHF. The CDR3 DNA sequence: TGTGCCTGGGGTGACAGGGAGGCGTTTTCACCCCTCCACTTT.

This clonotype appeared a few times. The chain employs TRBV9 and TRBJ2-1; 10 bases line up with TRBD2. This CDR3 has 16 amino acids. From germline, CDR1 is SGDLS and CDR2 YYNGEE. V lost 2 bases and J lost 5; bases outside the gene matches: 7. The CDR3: CASSVTGTSVDNEQFF. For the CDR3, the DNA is TGTGCCAGCAGCGTGACCGGGACTAGCGTCGACAATGAGCAGTTCTTC.

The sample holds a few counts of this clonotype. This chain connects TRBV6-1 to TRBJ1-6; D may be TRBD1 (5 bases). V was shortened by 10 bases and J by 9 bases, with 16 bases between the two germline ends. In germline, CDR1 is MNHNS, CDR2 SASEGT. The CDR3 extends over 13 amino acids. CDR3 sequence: CATAPGEVSPLHF. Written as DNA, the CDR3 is TGTGCCACCGCACCGGGGGAGGTTTCACCCCTCCACTTT.

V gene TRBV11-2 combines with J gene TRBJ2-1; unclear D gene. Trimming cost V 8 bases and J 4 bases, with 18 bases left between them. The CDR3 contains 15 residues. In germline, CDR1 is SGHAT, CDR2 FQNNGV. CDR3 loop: CASAYTRRRYNEQFF. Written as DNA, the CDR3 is TGTGCCAGCGCTTATACTCGGCGGAGATACAATGAGCAGTTCTTC. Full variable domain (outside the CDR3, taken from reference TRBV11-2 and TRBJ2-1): EAGVAQSPRYKIIEKRQSVAFWCNPISGHATLYWYQQILGQGPKLLIQFQNNGVVDDSQLPKDRFSAERLKGVDSTLKIQPAKLEDSAVYLCASAYTRRRYNEQFFGPGTRLTVL.

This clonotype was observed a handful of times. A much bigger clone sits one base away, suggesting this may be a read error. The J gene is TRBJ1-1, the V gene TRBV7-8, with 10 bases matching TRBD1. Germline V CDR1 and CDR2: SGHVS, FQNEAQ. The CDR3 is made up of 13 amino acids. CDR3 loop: CAGSRDRGAEAFF. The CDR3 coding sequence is TGTGCCGGCAGCCGGGACAGGGGAGCTGAAGCTTTCTTT.

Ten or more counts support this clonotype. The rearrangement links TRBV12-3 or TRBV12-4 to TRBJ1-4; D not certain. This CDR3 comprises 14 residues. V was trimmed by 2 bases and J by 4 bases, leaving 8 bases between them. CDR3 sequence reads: CASSLRQFNEKLFF. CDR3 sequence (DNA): TGTGCCAGCAGTTTAAGGCAGTTTAATGAAAAACTGTTTTTT.

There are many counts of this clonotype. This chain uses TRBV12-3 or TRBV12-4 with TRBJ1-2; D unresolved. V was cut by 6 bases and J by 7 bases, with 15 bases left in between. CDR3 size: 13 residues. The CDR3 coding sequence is TGTGCCAGCAGATGGGGATTCCGTTCTGGCTACACCTTC. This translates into CASRWGFRSGYTF.

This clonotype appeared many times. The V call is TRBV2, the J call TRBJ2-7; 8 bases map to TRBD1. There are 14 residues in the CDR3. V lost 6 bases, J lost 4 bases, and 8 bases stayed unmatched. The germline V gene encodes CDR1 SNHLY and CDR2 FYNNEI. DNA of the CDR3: TGTGCCAGCAGGGCGCAGGGGGCGGGTTACGAGCAGTACTTC. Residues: CASRAQGAGYEQYF.

The DNA for the CDR3 is TGTGCCAGCAGCTTGCTAACAGGGGGGGCTAACGAGCAGTACTTC. This translates into CASSLLTGGANEQYF. The chain uses TRBV5-6 and TRBJ2-7, with a tentative D call TRBD1 (8 bases). With 1 base removed from V and 5 bases from J, the gap between germline ends came to 16 bases. CDR1 is SGHDT and CDR2 is YYEEEE in the germline V gene. This CDR3 is built from 15 residues.

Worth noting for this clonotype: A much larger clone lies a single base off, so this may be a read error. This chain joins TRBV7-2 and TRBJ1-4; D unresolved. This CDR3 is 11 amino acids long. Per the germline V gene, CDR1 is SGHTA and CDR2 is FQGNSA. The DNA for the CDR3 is TGTGCCAGCAGCCGGAATGAAAAACTGGTTTTT. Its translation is CASSRNEKLVF.

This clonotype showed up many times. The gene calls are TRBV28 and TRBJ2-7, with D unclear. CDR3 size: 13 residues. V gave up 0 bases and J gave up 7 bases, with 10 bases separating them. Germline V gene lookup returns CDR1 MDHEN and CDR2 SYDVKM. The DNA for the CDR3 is TGTGCCAGCAGTTTATGGGATTCGAGGGAGCAGTACTTC. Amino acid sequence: CASSLWDSREQYF.

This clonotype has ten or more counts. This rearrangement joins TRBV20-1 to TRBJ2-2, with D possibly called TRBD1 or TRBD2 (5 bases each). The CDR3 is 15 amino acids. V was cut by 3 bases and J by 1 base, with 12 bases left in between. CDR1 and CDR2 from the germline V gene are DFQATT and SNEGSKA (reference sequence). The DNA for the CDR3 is TGCAGTGCTAGGGGGGACCGAATGAACACCGGGGAGCTGTTTTTT. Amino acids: CSARGDRMNTGELFF.

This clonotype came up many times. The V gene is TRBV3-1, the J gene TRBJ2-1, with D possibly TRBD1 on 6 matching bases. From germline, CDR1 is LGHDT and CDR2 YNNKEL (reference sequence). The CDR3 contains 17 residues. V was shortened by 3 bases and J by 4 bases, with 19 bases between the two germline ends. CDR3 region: CASSQLPGRTDYNEQFF. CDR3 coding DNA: TGTGCCAGCAGCCAGCTCCCAGGACGGACAGATTACAATGAGCAGTTCTTC.

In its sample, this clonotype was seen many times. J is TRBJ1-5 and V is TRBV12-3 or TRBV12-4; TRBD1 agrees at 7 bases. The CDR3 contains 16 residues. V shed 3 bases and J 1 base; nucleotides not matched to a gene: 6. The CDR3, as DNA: TGTGCCAGCAGTTTTTATCTACAGGGGAGCAATCAGCCCCAGCATTTT. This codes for CASSFYLQGSNQPQHF.

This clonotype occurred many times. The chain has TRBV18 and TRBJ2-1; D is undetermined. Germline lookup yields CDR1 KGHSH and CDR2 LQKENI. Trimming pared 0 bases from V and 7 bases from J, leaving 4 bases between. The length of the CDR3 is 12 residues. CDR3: CASSPPSNEQFF. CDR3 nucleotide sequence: TGTGCCAGCTCACCACCTTCAAATGAGCAGTTCTTC. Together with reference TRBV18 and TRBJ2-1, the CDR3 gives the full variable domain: NAGVMQNPRHLVRRRGQEARLRCSPMKGHSHVYWYRQLPEEGLKFMVYLQKENIIDESGMPKERFSAEFPKEGPSILRIQQVVRGDSAAYFCASSPPSNEQFFGPGTRLTVL.

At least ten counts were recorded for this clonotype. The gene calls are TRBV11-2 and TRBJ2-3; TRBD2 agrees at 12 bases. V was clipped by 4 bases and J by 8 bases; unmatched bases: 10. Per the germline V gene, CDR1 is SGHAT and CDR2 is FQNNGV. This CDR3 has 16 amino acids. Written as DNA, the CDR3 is TGTGCCAGCAGCTCGGGACTAGCGGGTGCCGGAGGTACGCAGTATTTT. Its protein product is CASSSGLAGAGGTQYF.

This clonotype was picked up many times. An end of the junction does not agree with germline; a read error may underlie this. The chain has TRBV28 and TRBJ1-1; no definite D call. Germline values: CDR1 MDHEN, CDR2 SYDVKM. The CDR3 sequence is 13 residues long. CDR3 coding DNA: TGTGCCAGCAGACGGATCATGAACACTGAAGTTTTCTTT. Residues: CASRRIMNTEVFF.

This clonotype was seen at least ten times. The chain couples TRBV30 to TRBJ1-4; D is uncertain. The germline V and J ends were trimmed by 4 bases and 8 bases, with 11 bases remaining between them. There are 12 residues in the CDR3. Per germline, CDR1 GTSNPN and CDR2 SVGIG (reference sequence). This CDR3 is CAWTAPREKLFF. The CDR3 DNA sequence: TGTGCCTGGACCGCCCCTCGGGAAAAACTGTTTTTT.